A single sample gave rise to the 10 T cell receptor beta chains below, sequenced in a study of blood T cell repertoires in COVID-19. The protocol was immunoSEQ multiplex PCR, while the TCRdb copy is restricted to in-frame clones and leaves out a portion. The data hold over 350,000 clones, with 80% to 95% observed a single time. Sequences were obtained from PBMCs or T cells enriched from blood (not recorded which). These receptors came from a woman aged 40 to 49 who had been exposed to COVID-19.

The J gene is TRBJ1-3, the V gene TRBV18; D unclear. The V end lost 6 bases, the J end lost 0 bases, and 9 bases lay between the germline ends. Germline values: CDR1 KGHSH, CDR2 LQKENI. CDR3 length equals 14 residues. For the CDR3, the DNA is TGTGCCAGCTCTGGTGGACTCTCTGGAAACACCATATATTTT. Encoded protein: CASSGGLSGNTIYF.

The V gene is TRBV7-6, the J gene TRBJ2-2; 10 bases match TRBD1. The CDR3 loop spans 16 amino acids. The germline V gene has CDR1 SGHVS and CDR2 FNYEAQ. V lost 5 bases, J lost 0 bases, and 3 bases stayed unmatched. CDR3 nucleotide sequence: TGTGCCAGCAGCCAAGACAGGGGGCCGAACACCGGGGAGCTGTTTTTT. Protein product: CASSQDRGPNTGELFF.

The genes are TRBV13 and TRBJ1-1; no definite D call. The CDR3 has 12 amino acids. Trimming pared 6 bases from V and 5 bases from J, leaving 10 bases between. Germline assignment: CDR1 PRHDT and CDR2 FYEKMQ (reference sequence). This chain's CDR3 is CASRMSGTEAFF. For the CDR3, the DNA is TGTGCCAGCAGAATGAGCGGAACTGAAGCTTTCTTT.

The chain recombines TRBV5-1 with TRBJ1-1, with D perhaps matching TRBD1 (5 bases). CDR3 length: 14 amino acids. Germline V CDR1 and CDR2: SGHRS, YFSETQ. V dropped 0 bases and J dropped 7 bases, with 13 bases sitting between them. DNA for the CDR3: TGCGCCAGCAGCTTGGGAGCAGGGCGGGATGAAGCTTTCTTT. This sequence encodes CASSLGAGRDEAFF.

About this clone itself: The identical CDR3 is also encoded by other nucleotide sequences in the sample. J is TRBJ1-2 and V is TRBV5-1; 7 positions match TRBD1. Per germline, CDR1 SGHRS and CDR2 YFSETQ. The CDR3 has 13 amino acids. Losses at the gene ends were 2 bases for V and 8 bases for J; bases not matched to a gene: 6. The CDR3 region has the DNA TGCGCCAGCAGCTTCACAGGGGATGGGGGCTACACCTTC. Protein sequence: CASSFTGDGGYTF.

This clone was seen a single time. The genes are TRBV19 and TRBJ1-5; 7 bases line up with TRBD1. This CDR3 has 15 amino acids. Unmatched junction bases numbered 7, after V lost 7 bases and J lost 1 base. Germline CDR1 is LNHDA and CDR2 is SQIVND (reference sequence). CDR3 amino acids: CASTRDSGSNQPQHF. CDR3 DNA sequence: TGTGCCAGTACCCGGGACAGTGGAAGCAATCAGCCCCAGCATTTT.

The gene calls are TRBV7-6 and TRBJ2-3, with 10 bases matching TRBD2. Germline CDR1 and CDR2: SGHVS and FNYEAQ. CDR3 length: 16 amino acids. Germline trimming cut 3 bases from V and 3 bases from J; bases unmatched to any gene: 6. The CDR3 spells CASSFQREGITDTQYF. The DNA for the CDR3 is TGTGCCAGCAGCTTCCAGCGGGAGGGTATAACAGATACGCAGTATTTT.

The chain joins TRBV19 to TRBJ1-5, with D possibly matching TRBD1 (6 bases). Germline CDR1 LNHDA, CDR2 SQIVND (reference sequence). CDR3 size: 14 residues. The V and J ends lost 6 bases and 0 bases respectively, with 9 bases between them. The CDR3 DNA reads as TGTGCCAGTAGCACAGGGAATAGCAATCAGCCCCAGCATTTT. This encodes CASSTGNSNQPQHF.

The V call is TRBV6-4, the J call TRBJ2-7, with D perhaps TRBD2 (6 bases). Germline V gene data show CDR1 as MRHNA and CDR2 as SNTAGT. Trimming left V 5 bases short and J 4 bases short, with 15 bases between. The CDR3 spans 14 residues. The DNA of the CDR3 is TGTGCCAGCAGTCCCGTCCATGGAGGGTACGAGCAGTACTTC. Its translation is CASSPVHGGYEQYF.

V and J are TRBV7-3 and TRBJ1-2; no clear D. Trimming shortened V by 5 bases and J by 0 bases, and 10 bases separated the two germline ends. The CDR3 runs to 14 residues. Germline V gene data show CDR1 as SGHTA and CDR2 as FQGTGA. The CDR3 DNA is TGTGCCAGCAGCCACGGCGGGGCTAACTATGGCTACACCTTC. The encoded protein is CASSHGGANYGYTF.